One T cell receptor (beta chain) is described in this entry. Its antigen remains unidentified. Both 60 Vbeta primers and 13 Jbeta primers went into the PCR. Methods used by the authors: Unique TCR beta chains numbered approximately 80 million in a later analysis, with about 9.9 million shared. TCRdb's copy holds only in-frame clones and misses some; the assay was immunoSEQ multiplex PCR. V and J calls and clone size follow that table, whereas D and trimming were derived from the DNA. The data hold 150,000 to 200,000 clones, with 78% observed a single time. This sample was included in a study of cytomegalovirus exposure and HLA in healthy donors. Study-level findings and limits: TCR beta chain V- and J-gene trimming was linked, in a later analysis, to a missense variant in DCLRE1C. Among TCR beta chains, those listed as cytomegalovirus-associated numbered approximately 150.

The germline V and J ends were trimmed by 7 bases and 6 bases, with 13 bases remaining between them. Germline values: CDR1 SGHNT, CDR2 YENEEA. CDR3 size: 12 residues. The receptor was isolated from a female donor in good health and CMV-seronegative. The source material was PBMCs. This chain links TRBV11-3 with TRBJ2-7; a possible D gene is TRBD2 (6 bases). The CDR3 region has the DNA TGTGCCAGCACCCTTGGGGGAGGCGAGCAGTACTTC. Encoded protein: CASTLGGGEQYF. The full variable domain, its missing parts supplied by reference TRBV11-3 and TRBJ2-7, is EAGVVQSPRYKIIEKKQPVAFWCNPISGHNTLYWYLQNLGQGPELLIRYENEEAVDDSQLPKDRFSAERLKGVDSTLKIQPAELGDSAVYLCASTLGGGEQYFGPGTRLTVT.